This T cell receptor (beta chain) was observed in a study of OX40 agonist ivuxolimab in advanced cancers. Study details: One patient with hepatocellular carcinoma and two with cutaneous melanoma, three in all, had partial responses.

Clones were read by immunoSEQ multiplex PCR, and TCRdb kept only the in-frame ones, dropping some. This table holds 34,000 or so clones, under 95% found once. The CDR3 length is 13 residues. The germline V gene encodes CDR1 ENHRY and CDR2 SYGVKD. Trimming pared 2 bases from V and 2 bases from J, leaving 6 bases between. Notes on this clone: Its specificity is not known.

Patients with a history of autoimmune disease or on systemic immunosuppression were excluded. Study-wide results and caveats: Compared with others, partial responders at 0.1-3.0 mg/kg displayed clonal expansion among the lowest. At 0.1 to 3.0 mg/kg and by week 6, clonal expansion occurred in CD4+ and CD8+ blood T cells.

The chain couples TRBV10-3 to TRBJ1-2, with D possibly TRBD1 on 5 matching bases. The origin of this receptor is an adult with an advanced solid tumor such as melanoma, head and neck, liver or kidney cancer. The sample consisted of CD4+ or CD8+ T cells sorted from blood, taken in a trial of the OX40 agonist ivuxolimab. The CDR3 loop reads CAISEDRNYGYTF. The DNA of the CDR3 is TGTGCCATCAGTGAGGACAGAAACTATGGCTACACCTTC.